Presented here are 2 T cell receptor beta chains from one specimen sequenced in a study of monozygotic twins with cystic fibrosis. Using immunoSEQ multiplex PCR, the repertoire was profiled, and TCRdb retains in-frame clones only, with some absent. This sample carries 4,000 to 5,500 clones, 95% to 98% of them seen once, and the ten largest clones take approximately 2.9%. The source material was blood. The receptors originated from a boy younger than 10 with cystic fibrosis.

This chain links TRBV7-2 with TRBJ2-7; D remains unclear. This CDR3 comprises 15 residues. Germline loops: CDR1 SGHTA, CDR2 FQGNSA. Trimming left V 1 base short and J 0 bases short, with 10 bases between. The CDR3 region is CASSLDQIGSYEQYF. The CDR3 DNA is TGTGCCAGCAGCTTAGACCAAATAGGCTCCTACGAGCAGTACTTC.

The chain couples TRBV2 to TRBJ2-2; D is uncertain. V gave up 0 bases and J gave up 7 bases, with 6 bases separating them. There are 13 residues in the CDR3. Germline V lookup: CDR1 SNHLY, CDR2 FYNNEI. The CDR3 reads CASSEARIGELFF. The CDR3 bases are TGTGCCAGCAGTGAAGCAAGAATCGGGGAGCTGTTTTTT.